Listed below are T cell receptor beta chains from one sample, sequenced in a study of identical twins. TCRdb re-called the 5' RACE reads through MiXCR, storing one row per CDR3 protein. The sample carries about 470,000 distinct CDR3 sequences, approximately 25% recorded once. These data are also associated with another study on T cells expressing NK-cell markers.

Sequences were obtained from CD4+ T cells sorted from blood. These receptors were taken from a woman aged 18-29 years in good health. Each CDR3 is given with its conserved first and last residue. Each record gives: clone size, V gene, J gene, D gene, CDR3 protein, CDR3 DNA. A D gene is named only where the DNA matches it firmly. The size of a clone is reported for some rows only, either as once, few or many, or as a class for expanded clones.

-	TRBV10-1	TRBJ2-1	-	CASSNRVGEQFF	TGCGCCAGCAGTAATCGAGTCGGGGAGCAGTTCTTC
few	TRBV20-1	TRBJ2-7	-	CSARLFTQGPSYEQYF	TGCAGTGCTAGGTTGTTCACACAGGGACCGAGCTACGAGCAGTACTTC
-	TRBV6-2/TRBV6-3	TRBJ2-1	TRBD2	CASINSRTSGRSYEQFF	TGTGCCAGCATAAACTCCAGGACTAGCGGGAGGTCTTATGAGCAGTTCTTC
few	TRBV5-1	TRBJ2-1	-	CASSLDGTPQFF	TGCGCCAGCAGCTTGGACGGGACCCCTCAGTTCTTC
few	TRBV3-1	TRBJ2-4	TRBD2	CASSRTSGGAVTKNIQYF	TGTGCCAGCAGCAGGACTAGCGGGGGGGCCGTGACCAAAAACATTCAGTACTTC
-	TRBV6-5	TRBJ1-5	TRBD1	CASSTGTDRGRGQPQHF	TGTGCCAGCAGTACTGGGACCGACAGGGGGCGCGGTCAGCCCCAGCATTTT
-	TRBV7-9	TRBJ2-5	TRBD1	CASSSPDRWETQYF	TGTGCCAGCAGCTCCCCGGACAGGTGGGAGACCCAGTACTTC
-	TRBV4-1	TRBJ1-1	-	CASSQDRGPEAFF	TGCGCCAGCAGCCAAGACCGCGGTCCTGAAGCTTTCTTT
-	TRBV14	TRBJ1-2	-	CASSQVETAGYTF	TGTGCCAGCAGCCAAGTCGAGACAGCTGGCTACACCTTC
few	TRBV20-1	TRBJ2-3	TRBD2	CSASLLAGTDTQYF	TGCAGTGCTAGCCTCCTAGCGGGGACAGATACGCAGTATTTT
medium-sized	TRBV10-3	TRBJ2-7	TRBD2	CASRLAGVHPYEQYF	TGTGCCTCCCGACTAGCGGGAGTGCACCCCTACGAGCAGTACTTC
-	TRBV7-3	TRBJ2-7	-	CASSPGPSCEQYF	TGTGCCAGCAGCCCCGGGCCCTCCTGCGAGCAGTACTTC
few	TRBV20-1	TRBJ1-5	-	CSAIKDNQPQHF	TGCAGTGCTATAAAGGACAATCAGCCCCAGCATTTT
once	TRBV5-1	TRBJ2-7	TRBD2	CASSLFGGSIAYEQYF	TGCGCCAGCAGCTTGTTCGGGGGGTCGATAGCGTACGAGCAGTACTTC
few	TRBV5-1	TRBJ2-3	-	CASSLGPTGLATDTQYF	TGCGCCAGCAGCTTGGGTCCTACAGGGCTAGCCACAGATACGCAGTATTTT
-	TRBV5-1	TRBJ2-2	-	CASSLAFTGELFF	TGCGCCAGCAGCTTGGCCTTCACCGGGGAGCTGTTTTTT
once	TRBV9	TRBJ2-5	TRBD2	CASSVGTSGGEETLYF	TGTGCCAGCAGCGTAGGGACTAGCGGGGGAGAGGAGACCCTGTACTTC
-	TRBV24-1	TRBJ2-1	TRBD1	CATQGYEVGEQFF	TGTGCCACACAGGGGTACGAAGTGGGTGAGCAGTTCTTC
few	TRBV3-1	TRBJ1-2	-	CASSPHDFRGGYTF	TGTGCCAGCAGCCCTCATGACTTTAGGGGTGGCTACACCTTC
-	TRBV6-2/TRBV6-3	TRBJ2-1	-	CASSNAATGEQFF	TGTGCCAGCAGTAACGCGGCAACTGGTGAGCAGTTCTTC
many	TRBV20-1	TRBJ1-1	-	CSARQQGLEAFF	TGCAGTGCTAGGCAACAGGGCCTCGAAGCTTTCTTT
few	TRBV25-1	TRBJ2-1	-	CASSESLPGRAGYNEQFF	TGTGCCAGCAGTGAATCTCTTCCGGGCAGGGCGGGCTACAATGAGCAGTTCTTC
-	TRBV2	TRBJ1-1	TRBD1	CASSEDRGANTEAFF	TGTGCCAGCAGTGAGGACAGGGGGGCGAACACTGAAGCTTTCTTT
-	TRBV27	TRBJ1-5	TRBD1	CASKTTGAGNQPQHF	TGTGCCAGCAAGACAACAGGGGCGGGCAATCAGCCCCAGCATTTT
-	TRBV12-3/TRBV12-4	TRBJ2-2	TRBD1	CASSPGTGYGELFF	TGTGCCAGCAGCCCCGGGACAGGGTACGGGGAGCTGTTTTTT
-	TRBV5-8	TRBJ2-1	TRBD2	CASSFLRTSSGRDEQFF	TGTGCCAGCAGCTTCTTAAGGACGTCTAGCGGAAGAGATGAGCAGTTCTTC
few	TRBV18	TRBJ2-7	TRBD1	CASSPFPGQGSSYEQYF	TGTGCCAGCTCACCATTTCCCGGACAGGGTTCCTCCTACGAGCAGTACTTC
few	TRBV3-1	TRBJ1-5	-	CASSPSHGSGNQPQHF	TGTGCCAGCAGCCCCTCCCACGGTTCGGGCAATCAGCCCCAGCATTTT
-	TRBV29-1	TRBJ1-4	-	CSVGQDATNEKLFF	TGCAGCGTGGGCCAGGACGCAACTAATGAAAAACTGTTTTTT
-	TRBV6-1	TRBJ2-7	-	CVSSEVWGVNYEQYF	TGTGTCAGCAGTGAGGTCTGGGGGGTGAACTACGAGCAGTACTTC
-	TRBV11-2	TRBJ2-1	TRBD2	CASTPGGRGKHEQFF	TGTGCCAGCACCCCGGGAGGGCGCGGTAAACATGAGCAGTTCTTC
-	TRBV4-1	TRBJ2-1	-	CASSLRRGSYNEQFF	TGCGCCAGCAGCCTTCGTCGGGGGTCCTACAATGAGCAGTTCTTC
-	TRBV7-9	TRBJ2-4	-	CASSPSPDIQYF	TGTGCCAGCAGCCCTTCTCCGGACATTCAGTACTTC
-	TRBV20-1	TRBJ2-1	TRBD2	CSARGGWQSEQFF	TGCAGTGCACGGGGAGGGTGGCAATCTGAGCAGTTCTTC
-	TRBV11-1	TRBJ2-1	-	CASSNRGTSYNEQFF	TGTGCCAGCAGCAATAGAGGTACCTCCTACAATGAGCAGTTCTTC
few	TRBV5-1	TRBJ2-1	TRBD2	CASSLMRTSGDNEQFF	TGCGCCAGCAGCTTGATGCGGACTAGCGGTGACAATGAGCAGTTCTTC
-	TRBV12-3/TRBV12-4	TRBJ2-1	TRBD2	CATIGLAGGLDYNEQFF	TGTGCCACGATCGGCCTAGCGGGAGGCCTCGACTACAATGAGCAGTTCTTC
-	TRBV6-5	TRBJ2-3	-	CASRFTKLSTDTQYF	TGTGCCAGCAGATTTACTAAGCTTAGCACAGATACGCAGTATTTT
-	TRBV10-1	TRBJ2-7	-	CASSEVLGEQYF	TGCGCCAGCAGTGAGGTACTCGGCGAGCAGTACTTC
few	TRBV6-5	TRBJ2-7	TRBD1	CASSYRRDRGNEQYF	TGTGCCAGCAGTTACCGCCGGGACAGGGGAAACGAGCAGTACTTC
-	TRBV30	TRBJ2-7	-	CASPDPYYEQYF	TGTGCCTCCCCGGACCCGTACTACGAGCAGTACTTC